The source of this T cell receptor beta chain is a study of blood T cell repertoires in COVID-19. On the study more broadly: Acute and convalescent COVID-19 specimens originated in the United States, Italy and Spain.

The protocol was immunoSEQ multiplex PCR, while the TCRdb copy is restricted to in-frame clones and leaves out a portion. The sample records 85,000 to 130,000 clones, roughly 82% being singletons. Sequenced input: peripheral blood. The source of this sequence is a man in his sixties with acute or convalescent COVID-19.

CDR3 nucleotide sequence: TGTGCCAGCAGCTTCCGACCCCGGACAGCCTCTCGTCACTATGGCTACACCTTC. Translation gives CASSFRPRTASRHYGYTF. The chain uses TRBV11-2 and TRBJ1-2; possibly TRBD1 for D (6 bases). The V gene lost 3 bases and the J gene lost 3 bases, with 23 bases spanning the gap. This CDR3 has 18 residues. Germline values: CDR1 SGHAT, CDR2 FQNNGV.